The table lists the clone carrying this T cell receptor beta chain with a few counts. Its specificity is unknown. This specimen comes from a study of T cells after yellow fever vaccination. Study conclusions and caveats: It was the secondary response that reached its peak faster, day 5 versus 15, but it was weaker. Contaminants from the bulk population, in the form of abundant clonotypes, could be found in FACS-sorted repertoires. Booster sampling recovered most clones from primary vaccination (less than 97% CD4, around 88% CD8).

Trimming shortened V by 5 bases and J by 1 base, and 5 bases separated the two germline ends. CDR1 is SEHNR and CDR2 is FQNEAQ in the germline V gene (reference sequence). CDR3 length: 12 residues. TCRdb passed the 5' RACE reads through MiXCR, listing each CDR3 protein once. The sample has under 700,000 distinct CDR3 sequences, less than 20% seen once. The TCR sequence derives from a man between 18 and 29 years old who received the YFV17D yellow fever vaccine. This specimen was PBMCs, taken more than 4 days after the first yellow fever vaccination. The rearrangement joins TRBV7-9 to TRBJ1-1; no definite D call. The CDR3 region has the DNA TGTGCCAGCAGCCCTCAGAACACTGAAGCTTTCTTT. It is translated as CASSPQNTEAFF.